Listed here are 26 T cell receptor beta chains from one sample, sequenced in a study of T cell clonality in common variable immunodeficiency. The repertoire was sequenced with immunoSEQ multiplex PCR; TCRdb's copy has only in-frame clones and lacks some. The sample yields roughly 40,000 clones, without any singletons. What was sequenced was peripheral blood mononuclear cells. The source is a person aged 18 to 70 in good health.

There are many counts of this clone. The read halts 3 residues ahead of the CDR3 end, with the missing end drawn from the germline J gene. The V and J genes are TRBV20-1 and TRBJ2-1; the match to TRBD2 covers 12 bases. The V gene's germline CDR1 is DFQATT and CDR2 SNEGSKA (reference sequence). The ends lost 5 bases at V and 2 bases at J; junction bases unmatched: 7. This CDR3 has 16 amino acids. The DNA read from the CDR3 is TGCAGTGCTCTTCCTAGCGGGAGGGGGCCCTACAATGAG. It yields the protein CSALPSGRGPYNE. The entire CDR3 protein reads CSALPSGRGPYNEQFF.

This clone showed up many times. The read ends 3 residues shy of where the CDR3 ends; the end is completed using the germline J gene. V gene TRBV20-1 combines with J gene TRBJ2-2; TRBD2 might be the D (5 bases). Trimming took off 4 bases at V and 3 bases at J, with 9 bases between the two ends. The CDR3 has 13 amino acids. Germline lookup yields CDR1 DFQATT and CDR2 SNEGSKA (reference sequence). The sequenced CDR3 bases are TGCAGTGCTAACGCGGGCTACACCGGGGAG. This gives the protein CSANAGYTGE. The entire CDR3 protein is CSANAGYTGELFF.

This clone was seen many times. Sequencing ends 3 residues short of the CDR3 end; the germline J gene provides the rest. The genes are TRBV19 and TRBJ2-7, with 7 bases that match TRBD2. Germline V gene data show CDR1 as LNHDA and CDR2 as SQIVND (reference sequence). Trimming removed 5 bases from V and 0 bases from J; junction bases left unmatched: 1. This CDR3 has 13 residues. CDR3 sequence: CASSSSGSYEQYF. CDR3 DNA (partial): TGTGCCAGTAGTTCTAGCGGCTCCTACGAG.

This clone has a count of ten or more. The read ends 3 residues early relative to the CDR3; the germline J gene fills the gap. The genes are TRBV7-6 and TRBJ2-1, with 7 positions matching TRBD2. CDR1 is SGHVS, CDR2 FNYEAQ, per germline. The trim removed 1 base at V and 0 bases at J, leaving 6 bases unmatched. This CDR3 spans 17 amino acids. The part of the CDR3 DNA that was read is TGTGCCAGCAGCTTAGAGTTCCGCGGGAGCTCCTACAATGAG. Translating it yields CASSLEFRGSSYNE. The whole CDR3 region reads CASSLEFRGSSYNEQFF.

This clone was seen many times. The CDR3 is CASSSWPRGKNIQYF. The CDR3 DNA, read in part, is TGTGCCAGCAGCTCCTGGCCTAGGGGCAAAAACATT. The chain recombines TRBV7-2 with TRBJ2-4, with a possible D match to TRBD1 (5 bases). The CDR3 extends 3 residues past the end of the read, so its final part is completed from the germline J gene. The ends were cut back, 4 bases at V and 3 bases at J, with 13 bases in the middle. This CDR3 has 15 amino acids. Looked up from germline, CDR1 is SGHTA and CDR2 is FQGNSA.

There are many counts of this clone. The sequenced fragment ends 3 residues before the CDR3 boundary, so the rest is inferred from the germline J gene. The V gene is TRBV20-1, the J gene TRBJ2-3, with D perhaps matching TRBD1 (5 bases). The CDR3 consists of 15 residues. Germline assignment: CDR1 DFQATT and CDR2 SNEGSKA (reference sequence). V was shortened by 5 bases and J by 4 bases, with 19 bases between the two germline ends. CDR3 DNA, as far as it was read: TGCAGTGCTGTGAGCCTAAGGGGTTTGGCAGATACG. This gives the protein CSAVSLRGLADT. In full, the CDR3 reads CSAVSLRGLADTQYF.

This clone was counted many times. The CDR3 end lies 3 residues beyond the end of the read and is filled in from the germline J gene. This chain joins TRBV19 and TRBJ2-7; TRBD2 matches 8 bases. This CDR3 is built from 15 residues. V lost 6 bases to trimming and J lost 1 base; unmatched junction nucleotides: 8. In germline, CDR1 is LNHDA, CDR2 SQIVND (reference sequence). The covered CDR3 bases are TGTGCCAGTAGCCCCGGGGGGGGCGGTTCCTACGAG. This encodes CASSPGGGGSYE. The full-length CDR3 reads as CASSPGGGGSYEQYF.

Many counts were recorded for this clone. The sequence runs out 3 residues before the end of the CDR3; the remainder is reconstructed from the germline J gene. The rearrangement uses TRBV7-9 and TRBJ1-2; 7 nucleotides match TRBD1. Germline CDR1 reads SEHNR; CDR2 reads FQNEAQ (reference sequence). J gave up 1 base and V 5 bases, and 4 bases lay outside the gene matches. The CDR3 runs to 14 residues. Partial CDR3 DNA: TGTGCCAGCAGCCCCGGGACAGTTAACTATGGC. This codes for CASSPGTVNYG. The whole CDR3 protein is CASSPGTVNYGYTF.

This clone was recorded many times. With the read ending 3 residues before the CDR3 end, the germline J gene is used to fill in that end. This chain links TRBV20-1 with TRBJ2-3; TRBD2 matches 9 bases. This CDR3 is 15 amino acids long. Per germline, CDR1 DFQATT and CDR2 SNEGSKA (reference sequence). Trimming removed 3 bases from V and 4 bases from J; junction bases left unmatched: 8. The sequenced CDR3 bases are TGCAGTGCTAGTTGGCTAGCGGGACGGGCAGATACG. It encodes CSASWLAGRADT. The entire CDR3 protein reads CSASWLAGRADTQYF.

The sample holds many counts of this clone. Partial CDR3 DNA: TGCAGTGCCATCAGGGGGGTCTATGGC. Its translation is CSAIRGVYG. The CDR3 reads in full as CSAIRGVYGYTF. This chain connects TRBV20-1 to TRBJ1-2, with TRBD1 matching 7 bases. The read gets to within 3 residues of the CDR3 end, and the germline J gene fills in the rest. CDR3 length: 12 amino acids. The trim removed 6 bases at V and 4 bases at J, leaving 5 bases unmatched. Looked up from germline, CDR1 is DFQATT and CDR2 is SNEGSKA (reference sequence).

This clone was seen ten or more times. The read halts 3 residues ahead of the CDR3 end, with the missing end drawn from the germline J gene. This sequence joins TRBV9 and TRBJ2-1; 14 positions match TRBD2. This CDR3 is built from 19 residues. The V and J ends lost 2 bases and 0 bases, in that order; junction bases with no gene match: 7. The germline V gene has CDR1 SGDLS and CDR2 YYNGEE. CDR3 DNA, as far as it was read: TGTGCCAGCAGCGTTCTCGGACTAGCGGGAGGTAGCTCCTACAATGAG. This sequence encodes CASSVLGLAGGSSYNE. The full CDR3 reads CASSVLGLAGGSSYNEQFF.

Many counts were recorded for this clone. The read stops 3 residues short of the end of the CDR3; the missing end is completed from the germline J gene. The chain couples TRBV20-1 to TRBJ2-7; TRBD1 agrees at 8 bases. There are 14 residues in the CDR3. After removal of 5 bases from V and 3 bases from J, the junction contained 9 bases not matched to a gene. Germline assignment: CDR1 DFQATT and CDR2 SNEGSKA (reference sequence). The CDR3 DNA, read in part, is TGCAGTGCTTTGGTAGGGACAGGTTACTACGAG. This gives the protein CSALVGTGYYE. The CDR3 reads in full as CSALVGTGYYEQYF.

With regard to this clone: From the germline J gene comes the end of the CDR3, since the read stops 3 residues before it. The chain uses TRBV7-2 and TRBJ1-2; D not resolved. The germline V gene has CDR1 SGHTA and CDR2 FQGNSA. CDR3 size: 14 residues. CDR3 DNA (partial): TGTGCCAGCAGCATCCTAGCGGGAGAGTGGCAC. Translated, it gives CASSILAGEWH. From start to end, the CDR3 is CASSILAGEWHYTF.

The sample holds a few counts of this clone. The CDR3 end lies 3 residues beyond the end of the read and is filled in from the germline J gene. Distinct nucleotide sequences in the sample also encode this CDR3. V gene TRBV6-4 combines with J gene TRBJ2-3, with TRBD2 matching 7 bases. Trimming at V came to 2 bases and at J to 3 bases, leaving 11 bases not matched to a gene. The CDR3 is made up of 17 amino acids. Germline V CDR1 and CDR2: MRHNA, SNTAGT. CDR3 loop: CASSDQGRGLGTDTQYF. The sequenced part of the CDR3 DNA is TGTGCCAGCAGTGACCAAGGGAGGGGCCTTGGTACAGATACG.

This clone was detected many times. Read coverage stops 3 residues before the CDR3 terminus; the germline J gene supplies the remainder. This chain joins TRBV20-1 and TRBJ2-2; 12 positions match TRBD2. Germline CDR1 and CDR2: DFQATT and SNEGSKA (reference sequence). Trimming at V came to 5 bases and at J to 6 bases, leaving 7 bases not matched to a gene. The CDR3 loop spans 15 amino acids. The CDR3: CSAFLAGGVAGELFF. CDR3 bases read: TGCAGTGCTTTTCTAGCGGGAGGGGTCGCCGGGGAG.

This clone was counted ten times or more. The read is 3 residues too short to cover the CDR3 end, so that end is filled in from the germline J gene. The chain uses TRBV20-1 and TRBJ2-7, with 15 bases aligning to TRBD2. J was trimmed by 1 base and V by 5 bases; bases with no gene match: 0. CDR3 length equals 14 residues. Germline V gives CDR1 DFQATT, CDR2 SNEGSKA (reference sequence). CDR3 protein: CSAGTSGRSYEQYF. The CDR3 bases that were read are TGCAGTGCTGGGACTAGCGGGAGGTCCTACGAG.

Comment on this clone: Read sequence stops 3 residues before the CDR3 end, and the germline J gene provides the missing end. The rearrangement links TRBV6-1 to TRBJ2-7; no reliable D call. Trimming took off 2 bases at V and 3 bases at J, with 5 bases between the two ends. Germline V lookup: CDR1 MNHNS, CDR2 SASEGT. There are 12 residues in the CDR3. The sequenced CDR3 bases are TGTGCCAGCAGTGAATCAAACTACGAG. Its translation is CASSESNYE. The full CDR3 protein is CASSESNYEQYF.

This clone showed up many times. The read halts 3 residues ahead of the CDR3 end, with the missing end drawn from the germline J gene. The chain recombines TRBV29-1 with TRBJ2-1, with TRBD2 matching over 12 bases. The CDR3 loop spans 16 amino acids. V lost 4 bases to trimming and J lost 0 bases; unmatched junction nucleotides: 4. From germline, CDR1 is SQVTM and CDR2 ANQGSEA. CDR3 residues: CSVGSSGRASYNEQFF. The sequenced CDR3 bases are TGCAGCGTTGGGTCTAGCGGGAGGGCCTCCTACAATGAG.

This clone came up many times. The missing CDR3 end, 3 residues past where the read stops, is filled in from the germline J gene. The chain carries TRBV20-1 and TRBJ2-5; the match to TRBD2 covers 9 bases. The CDR3 has 13 amino acids. After removal of 7 bases from V and 3 bases from J, the junction contained 6 bases not matched to a gene. Germline-derived CDR1 and CDR2 are DFQATT and SNEGSKA (reference sequence). Here the CDR3 reads CSGETSGKETQYF. The covered CDR3 bases are TGCAGTGGAGAGACTAGCGGAAAAGAGACC.

This clone was counted at least ten times. Partial CDR3 DNA: TGTGCCAGCAGCCAGGACTTTTCGAAAGAGACG. It codes for CASSQDFSKET. The CDR3 as a whole reads CASSQDFSKETQYF. The chain carries TRBV14 and TRBJ2-3, with D possibly matching TRBD2 (5 bases). The CDR3 end lies 3 residues beyond the end of the read and is filled in from the germline J gene. CDR1 and CDR2 from the germline V gene are SGHDN and FVKESK. This CDR3 spans 14 amino acids.

This clone was seen ten or more times. The missing CDR3 end, 3 residues past where the read stops, is filled in from the germline J gene. This chain connects TRBV19 to TRBJ2-3; 9 bases agree with TRBD2. Germline loops: CDR1 LNHDA, CDR2 SQIVND (reference sequence). Trimming at V came to 6 bases and at J to 5 bases, leaving 3 bases not matched to a gene. This CDR3 spans 13 amino acids. The part of the CDR3 DNA that was read is TGTGCCAGTAGGATACTAGCGGGAGATACG. Its translation is CASRILAGDT. The CDR3 in full is CASRILAGDTQYF.

There are a few counts of this clone. Compared with germline, one end of the junction differs, possibly owing to a read error. The read falls 3 residues short of the CDR3 end, and the missing part is taken from the germline J gene. The chain is built from TRBV5-6 and TRBJ1-1; the match to TRBD1 covers 7 bases. CDR3 length: 15 residues. CDR1 is SGHDT and CDR2 is YYEEEE in the germline V gene. This chain's CDR3 is CVSSLEGTGVPEAFF. Incomplete CDR3 DNA: TGTGTCAGCAGCCTGGAAGGTACAGGGGTCCCTGAA.

This clone was counted at least ten times. The CDR3 end falls 3 residues outside the read, so it is completed with the germline J gene. J is TRBJ1-3 and V is TRBV10-3, with D hard to call. This CDR3 comprises 11 residues. V was clipped by 5 bases and J by 4 bases, with 3 bases between them. The germline V gene has CDR1 ENHRY and CDR2 SYGVKD. The CDR3 reads CAISSGNTIYF. The CDR3 DNA, read in part, is TGTGCCATCAGTTCGGGAAACACC.

This clone was detected ten times or more. CDR3 region: CASSKGLAGGDTDTQYF. The sequenced part of the CDR3 DNA is TGCGCCAGCAGCAAGGGACTAGCGGGAGGGGACACAGATACG. The chain joins TRBV5-1 to TRBJ2-3; 16 positions match TRBD2. The sequenced fragment ends 3 residues before the CDR3 boundary, so the rest is inferred from the germline J gene. Germline CDR1 reads SGHRS; CDR2 reads YFSETQ. V lost 4 bases and J lost 2; bases outside the gene matches: 4. The CDR3 runs 17 residues.

This clone was recorded at least ten times. The sequence runs out 3 residues before the end of the CDR3; the remainder is reconstructed from the germline J gene. V is TRBV20-1 and J is TRBJ1-1; TRBD1 matches 7 bases. The CDR3 totals 14 residues. The germline V gene has CDR1 DFQATT and CDR2 SNEGSKA (reference sequence). V lost 3 bases and J lost 5; bases outside the gene matches: 9. The sequenced part of the CDR3 DNA is TGCAGTGCTAGCCTAGGGGGCCTCAGAACTGAA. Translating it yields CSASLGGLRTE. The full CDR3 protein reads CSASLGGLRTEAFF.

This clone came up many times. The sequenced fragment ends 3 residues before the CDR3 boundary, so the rest is inferred from the germline J gene. The rearrangement uses TRBV2 and TRBJ1-5; tentative D call: TRBD1 (5 bases). The CDR3 is made up of 13 amino acids. The V and J ends lost 7 bases and 4 bases respectively, with 11 bases between them. CDR1 and CDR2 (germline): SNHLY, FYNNEI. CDR3 sequence: CASNRGTNQPQHF. CDR3 DNA (partial): TGTGCCAGCAACCGGGGGACTAATCAGCCC.